Listed below are T cell receptor beta chains from one sample, sequenced in a study of Graves' ophthalmopathy and Graves' hyperthyroidism. TCRdb recomputed calls from the multiplex PCR reads with MiXCR, one row per CDR3 protein. Of 40,000 to 50,000 distinct CDR3 sequences detected, about 51% appear once; the ten largest clones hold about 17%. Source material: peripheral blood. The receptor set was obtained from an adult man with Graves' ophthalmopathy. The CDR3 runs from the conserved cysteine through the conserved F or W. A D gene is named only where the DNA matches it firmly. Size values are once, few and many counts, or a class for expanded clones, and some rows have none.

j_gene	d_gene	abundance	len	v_gene	CDR3nt	CDR3aa
TRBJ2-3	TRBD1	many	14	TRBV20-1	TGCAGTGCTAGGGGACAGACTAGCACAGATACGCAGTATTTT	CSARGQTSTDTQYF
TRBJ2-3	TRBD2	-	17	TRBV7-1	TGTGCCAGCAGCAAGAAAACCGGGACTAGCGGTTCAGATACGCAGTATTTT	CASSKKTGTSGSDTQYF
TRBJ1-2	TRBD1	-	15	TRBV7-2	TGTGCCAGCAGCTGGGGACAGGGAAGGAACTATGGCTACACCTTC	CASSWGQGRNYGYTF
TRBJ2-1	-	-	18	TRBV19	TGTGCCAGTAGTATTAGTAGACTTAGTCGGCATCCATACAATGAGCAGTTCTTC	CASSISRLSRHPYNEQFF
TRBJ2-6	TRBD2	many	18	TRBV5-8	TGTGCCAGCAGCCAAACGGGGGGAGGTCCCTCTGGGGCCAACGTCCTGACTTTC	CASSQTGGGPSGANVLTF
TRBJ2-2	-	-	15	TRBV20-1	TGCAGTGCTAGAAATCTCACCTGGCACACCGGGGAGCTGTTTTTT	CSARNLTWHTGELFF
TRBJ2-3	-	-	16	TRBV7-7	TGTGCTAGCAGCTTAGGGGCCGGATTGAGCACAGATACGCAGTATTTT	CASSLGAGLSTDTQYF
TRBJ2-3	-	medium-sized	14	TRBV7-2	TGTGCCAGCAGGAGACAGACTAGCACAGATACGCAGTATTTT	CASRRQTSTDTQYF
TRBJ2-1	TRBD1	many	13	TRBV5-8	TGTGCCAGCAGCAGCGGACAGGGAAGAGTGCAGTTCTTC	CASSSGQGRVQFF
TRBJ1-6	-	-	16	TRBV7-9	TGTGCCAGCAGCTTATCGGGGGCAGGGGTCAATTCACCCCTCCACTTT	CASSLSGAGVNSPLHF
TRBJ2-5	TRBD1	-	16	TRBV20-1	TGCAGTGCCAGCAGCCCCCAGGGGGTCCTTCCACTGACCCAGTACTTC	CSASSPQGVLPLTQYF
TRBJ2-1	TRBD2	many	17	TRBV6-1	TGTGCCAGCAGTGCGAATCTTCGGACTAGCGGGATCGATGAGCAGTTCTTC	CASSANLRTSGIDEQFF
TRBJ2-1	TRBD2	-	13	TRBV20-1	TGCAGTGTCGGCGGGGGGAGCACAGATACGCAGTTCTTC	CSVGGGSTDTQFF
TRBJ1-2	-	-	12	TRBV7-8	TGTGCCAGCTGCTTTCAGGGTTACGGCTACACCTTC	CASCFQGYGYTF
TRBJ2-7	-	many	14	TRBV5-1	TGCGCCAGCAGCACCCGAGGCGGCCACTACGAGCAGTACTTC	CASSTRGGHYEQYF
TRBJ2-7	-	-	13	TRBV25-1	TGTGCCAGCAGTCCCTCCAGGGCCTACGAGCAGTACTTC	CASSPSRAYEQYF
TRBJ1-6	TRBD1	few	18	TRBV25-1	TGTGCCAGCAGTGAATTGGCAGGGGGCGCAAACTATAATTCACCCCTCCACTTT	CASSELAGGANYNSPLHF
TRBJ2-1	-	many	15	TRBV27	TGTGCCAGCAGTTCAGATATGAGCTCCTACAATGAGCAGTTCTTC	CASSSDMSSYNEQFF
TRBJ1-6	-	many	15	TRBV7-2	TGTGCCAGCAGCAAGACTGGAAATTATAATTCACCCCTCCACTTT	CASSKTGNYNSPLHF
TRBJ2-2	-	many	17	TRBV4-2	TGTGCCAGCAGCCAAGATAGGCAGGGTATGGGCACCGGGGAGCTGTTTTTT	CASSQDRQGMGTGELFF
TRBJ1-1	-	few	15	TRBV30	TGTGCCTGGAGCGCGAGAGAGGGTATGAACACTGAAGCTTTCTTT	CAWSAREGMNTEAFF
TRBJ2-3	-	-	15	TRBV20-1	TGCAGTGCTAAACCAGAAGACAGGCTCACAGATACGCAGTATTTT	CSAKPEDRLTDTQYF
TRBJ1-1	-	many	17	TRBV6-5	TGTGCCAGCAGTCCCCACACAGCTCAAGGACGGAACACTGAAGCTTTCTTT	CASSPHTAQGRNTEAFF
TRBJ1-6	TRBD1	many	14	TRBV6-5	TGTGCCAGCAGTTACTCGACAGGGAATTCACCCCTCCACTTT	CASSYSTGNSPLHF
TRBJ2-4	TRBD2	many	14	TRBV5-1	TGCGCCAGCAGCTGGACTAGCGGGAGTGACATTCAGTACTTC	CASSWTSGSDIQYF
TRBJ1-3	-	many	15	TRBV2	TGTGCCAGCAGCCCCCATACAGGGAGCGTGGACACCATATATTTT	CASSPHTGSVDTIYF
TRBJ1-1	-	-	12	TRBV20-1	TGCAGTGCCGAGGGGGGGAACACTGAAGCTTTCTTT	CSAEGGNTEAFF
TRBJ1-1	TRBD1	-	14	TRBV25-1	TGTGCCAGCAGTGGAAACAGGGGAAACACTGAAGCTTTCTTT	CASSGNRGNTEAFF
TRBJ1-1	-	-	14	TRBV27	TGTGCCAGCAGTTTAGCCGGGGGGAACACTGAAGCTCTCTTT	CASSLAGGNTEALF
TRBJ1-1	-	many	13	TRBV2	TGTGCCACTAGGAGGGACGAGAACACTGAAGCTTTCTTT	CATRRDENTEAFF
TRBJ1-2	TRBD1	-	14	TRBV7-2	TGTGCCAGCAGCCCCTCACCCGGGACAGGGGGGAACACCTTC	CASSPSPGTGGNTF
TRBJ2-5	TRBD2	many	18	TRBV24-1	TGTGCCACCAGTGATATGGGCCGGGGGGGGGCGCGGCAAGAGACCCAGTACTTC	CATSDMGRGGARQETQYF
TRBJ2-7	TRBD2	many	18	TRBV20-1	TGCAGTGCTATCCCTGGCTCGGGACTAGCGGTCCGCCGGTACGAGCAGTACTTC	CSAIPGSGLAVRRYEQYF
TRBJ2-7	-	-	15	TRBV20-1	TGCAGTGCTACAGGGGGGTCAGGGAAGGGGTACGAGCAGTACTTC	CSATGGSGKGYEQYF
TRBJ2-3	TRBD2	-	15	TRBV10-2	TGCGCCAGCACTCGACTAGCGGGAAGCACAGATACGCAGTATTTT	CASTRLAGSTDTQYF
TRBJ1-2	-	-	12	TRBV19	TGTGCCAGTAGTGAGGTCCCCCGTGGCTACACCTTC	CASSEVPRGYTF
TRBJ2-3	TRBD2	-	17	TRBV19	TGTGCCAGTAGTATAGGAACCGGCGGGAGGGCCGGAGATACGCAGTATTTT	CASSIGTGGRAGDTQYF
TRBJ1-3	-	-	14	TRBV18	TGTGCCAGCTCACCACAGGGCTCTGGAAACACCATATATTTT	CASSPQGSGNTIYF
TRBJ2-1	TRBD2	many	20	TRBV4-3	TGCGCCAGCAGCCAACATCGCCCAGACGTCGGACTAGCGAATAACAATGAGCAGTTCTTC	CASSQHRPDVGLANNNEQFF
TRBJ2-5	TRBD2	many	17	TRBV20-1	TGCAGTGCTAGAGGGGTGGGGACTAGCGTCGGTCAAGAGACCCAGTACTTC	CSARGVGTSVGQETQYF
TRBJ2-5	-	medium-sized	17	TRBV15	TGTGCCACCAGCAGAGATATCCCCCAAGGAGTAAAAGAGACCCAGTACTTC	CATSRDIPQGVKETQYF
TRBJ1-1	-	-	17	TRBV13	TGTGCCAGCAGCTTAGTATTGGTAGGGGTCCTTAACACTGAAGCTTTCTTT	CASSLVLVGVLNTEAFF
TRBJ2-3	-	-	17	TRBV7-3	TGTGCCAGCAGCTTAAGGGCTGTAGCGGCGGAGGGAGATACGCAGTATTTT	CASSLRAVAAEGDTQYF
TRBJ2-3	-	medium-sized	16	TRBV24-1	TGTGCCACCAGTGCCCTGGACTATCCAGGGACAGATACGCAGTATTTT	CATSALDYPGTDTQYF
TRBJ1-1	-	medium-sized	12	TRBV10-3	TGTGCCGTTCAGGGAGCGAACACTGAAGCTTTCTTT	CAVQGANTEAFF